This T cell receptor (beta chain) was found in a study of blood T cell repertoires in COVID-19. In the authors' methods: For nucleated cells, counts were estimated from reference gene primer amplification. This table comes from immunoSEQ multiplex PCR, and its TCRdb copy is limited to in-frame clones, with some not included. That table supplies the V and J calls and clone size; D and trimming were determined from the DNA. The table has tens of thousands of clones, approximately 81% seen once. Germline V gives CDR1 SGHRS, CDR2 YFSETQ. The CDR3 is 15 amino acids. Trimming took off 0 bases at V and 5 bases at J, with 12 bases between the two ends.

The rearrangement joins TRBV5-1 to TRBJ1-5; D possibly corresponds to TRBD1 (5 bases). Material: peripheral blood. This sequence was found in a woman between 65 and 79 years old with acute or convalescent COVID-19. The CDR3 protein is CASSLDDSPYQPQHF. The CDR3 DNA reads TGCGCCAGCAGCTTGGACGACAGTCCATATCAGCCCCAGCATTTT.